A single sample gave rise to the 21 T cell receptor beta chains below, sequenced in a study of cytomegalovirus exposure and HLA in healthy donors. TCRdb's table, derived via immunoSEQ multiplex PCR, lists solely in-frame clones and lacks some. This table holds over 60,000 clones, approximately 95% found once. Sequenced sample: PBMCs. The receptors here all came from a young man in good health and CMV-seronegative.

The V call is TRBV7-9, the J call TRBJ2-2; 10 bases are a match to TRBD1. The CDR3 totals 14 residues. Germline loops: CDR1 SEHNR, CDR2 FQNEAQ (reference sequence). The junction had 3 bases not matched to a gene; V was cut back by 5 bases and J by 6 bases. The chain's CDR3 is CASSPGQGAGELFF. In nucleotides, the CDR3 is TGTGCCAGCAGCCCCGGACAGGGGGCCGGGGAGCTGTTTTTT. Combining the CDR3 with reference TRBV7-9 and TRBJ2-2 gives the whole variable domain DTGVSQNPRHKITKRGQNVTFRCDPISEHNRLYWYRQTLGQGPEFLTYFQNEAQLEKSRLLSDRFSAERPKGSFSTLEIQRTEQGDSAMYLCASSPGQGAGELFFGEGSRLTVL.

This clone showed up just once. The chain employs TRBV25-1 and TRBJ1-2; 7 bases match TRBD1. The junction had 9 bases not matched to a gene; V was cut back by 6 bases and J by 8 bases. Germline CDR1 is MGHDK and CDR2 is SYGVNS. This CDR3 is 13 amino acids long. For the CDR3, the DNA is TGTGCCAGCAGCCTGCTAGGGGGCCCGGGCTACACCTTC. The encoded protein is CASSLLGGPGYTF.

This sequence joins TRBV7-9 and TRBJ2-1, with D possibly matching TRBD2 (6 bases). With 5 bases removed from V and 4 bases from J, the gap between germline ends came to 12 bases. CDR3 length: 14 amino acids. Germline V gene data show CDR1 as SEHNR and CDR2 as FQNEAQ (reference sequence). CDR3 nucleotide sequence: TGTGCCAGCAGCCACCCTGCGGGATACAATGAGCAGTTCTTC. Encoded protein: CASSHPAGYNEQFF.

V and J are TRBV4-1 and TRBJ1-2; 8 nucleotides agree with TRBD1. The germline gives CDR1 MGHRA, CDR2 YSYEKL. The CDR3 runs 12 residues. The V segment lost 7 bases and the J segment 4 bases; nucleotides outside the gene matches: 2. CDR3 coding DNA: TGCGCCAGCACAGGGGGCAGCTATGGCTACACCTTC. The encoded protein is CASTGGSYGYTF.

The rearrangement links TRBV30 to TRBJ2-5; unclear D gene. The DNA end lines up better with TRBJ2-7; the J call may be wrong. The CDR3 runs to 11 residues. Germline V CDR1 and CDR2: GTSNPN, SVGIG (reference sequence). CDR3 protein: CAWSGNYEQYF. As DNA, the CDR3 is TGTGCCTGGAGTGGTAACTACGAGCAGTACTTC.

The chain links TRBV5-4 to TRBJ2-7; no clear D gene. This CDR3 spans 15 amino acids. V was pared by 4 bases and J by 0 bases, with 14 bases between. Germline V gene sequence: CDR1 SGHNT, CDR2 YYREEE (reference sequence). Here the CDR3 reads CASSPMVENSYEQYF. CDR3 nucleotide sequence: TGTGCCAGCAGCCCGATGGTGGAGAACTCCTACGAGCAGTACTTC.

The gene calls are TRBV5-4 and TRBJ2-2; 7 nucleotides agree with TRBD1. The germline V gene encodes CDR1 SGHNT and CDR2 YYREEE (reference sequence). CDR3 length: 16 amino acids. V lost 4 bases and J lost 4; bases outside the gene matches: 10. The CDR3 coding sequence is TGTGCCAGCAGCCCGCGACAGGGCGTTGGCACCGGGGAGCTGTTTTTT. The encoded protein is CASSPRQGVGTGELFF.

The J gene is TRBJ1-1, the V gene TRBV6-5; D is unresolved. The V end lost 8 bases, the J end lost 1 base, and 14 bases lay between the germline ends. The germline V gene encodes CDR1 MNHEY and CDR2 SVGAGI. CDR3 size: 14 residues. The CDR3, as DNA: TGTGCCAGCGGGGAGACACGAGGGAACACTGAAGCTTTCTTT. The encoded protein is CASGETRGNTEAFF.

The count of this clone is one. The genes are TRBV7-3 and TRBJ1-5; no firm D call. CDR1 is SGHTA, CDR2 FQGTGA, per germline. Trimming removed 5 bases from V and 5 bases from J, with 4 bases in between. CDR3 length: 11 amino acids. CDR3 loop: CASSLYQPQHF. The CDR3 DNA follows: TGTGCCAGCAGCCTCTATCAGCCCCAGCATTTT.

The rearrangement uses TRBV27 and TRBJ1-5, with no clear D. Germline V gives CDR1 MNHEY, CDR2 SMNVEV (reference sequence). This CDR3 region has 13 residues. The V end was cut by 0 bases, the J end by 6 bases, with 6 bases between. In nucleotides, the CDR3 is TGTGCCAGCAGTTTATCAGGAGTTCAGCCCCAGCATTTT. This encodes CASSLSGVQPQHF.

The J gene is TRBJ1-5, the V gene TRBV30, with D hard to call. Germline CDR1 and CDR2: GTSNPN and SVGIG (reference sequence). This CDR3 is 13 amino acids long. The V end lost 3 bases, the J end lost 7 bases, and 13 bases lay between the germline ends. The CDR3 sequence: CAWSGEVGQPQHF. The CDR3, as DNA: TGTGCCTGGAGCGGGGAGGTCGGGCAGCCCCAGCATTTT.

The V call is TRBV12-5, the J call TRBJ1-2, with 8 bases identical to TRBD1. V shed 3 bases, J shed 8 bases, and the junction held 26 bases outside the gene matches. CDR3 length: 20 residues. Germline CDR1 reads LGHNT; CDR2 reads FRNRAP. This chain's CDR3 is CASGFIQGAEATPEGGGYTF. CDR3 sequence (DNA): TGTGCTAGTGGTTTCATCCAGGGGGCGGAGGCTACACCTGAGGGCGGAGGCTACACCTTC.

This chain connects TRBV7-2 to TRBJ1-3; D is undetermined. V dropped 2 bases and J dropped 1 base, with 15 bases sitting between them. The germline CDR1 and CDR2 sequences are SGHTA and FQGNSA. The length of the CDR3 is 17 residues. CDR3 in DNA: TGTGCCAGCAGCTTACTCGTTGCAGTTTCATCTGGAAACACCATATATTTT. Residues: CASSLLVAVSSGNTIYF.

The rearrangement joins TRBV30 to TRBJ2-7; 9 nucleotides agree with TRBD1. The trim removed 5 bases at V and 1 base at J, leaving 0 bases unmatched. This CDR3 is built from 12 residues. Germline V gene lookup returns CDR1 GTSNPN and CDR2 SVGIG (reference sequence). The CDR3 region is CAWDRGSYEQYF. In DNA form, the CDR3 reads TGTGCCTGGGACAGGGGGTCCTACGAGCAGTACTTC. The whole variable domain, filled in from reference TRBV30 and TRBJ2-7, reads SQTIHQWPATLVQPVGSPLSLECTVEGTSNPNLYWYRQAAGRGLQLLFYSVGIGQISSEVPQNLSASRPQDRQFILSSKKLLLSDSGFYLCAWDRGSYEQYFGPGTRLTVT.

The chain recombines TRBV28 with TRBJ1-1, with D perhaps TRBD1 (6 bases). Germline CDR1 and CDR2: MDHEN and SYDVKM. CDR3 size: 17 residues. V dropped 3 bases and J dropped 1 base, with 18 bases sitting between them. The CDR3 nucleotides are TGTGCCAGCAGTTTCTGGACCCTTGACAGGCCGAACACTGAAGCTTTCTTT. Amino acids: CASSFWTLDRPNTEAFF.

This chain connects TRBV6-5 to TRBJ1-4; 8 nucleotides line up with TRBD1. The CDR3 is made up of 15 amino acids. CDR1 MNHEY and CDR2 SVGAGI come from the germline V gene. With V trimmed by 0 bases and J by 8 bases, 5 bases remained unmatched. The CDR3 region is CASSYSTGVVEKLFF. The DNA for the CDR3 is TGTGCCAGCAGTTACTCGACAGGGGTTGTAGAAAAACTGTTTTTT.

The V gene is TRBV5-6, the J gene TRBJ1-1, with TRBD1 matching 7 bases. Germline CDR1 reads SGHDT; CDR2 reads YYEEEE. V was pared by 2 bases and J by 0 bases, with 1 base of the junction left unmatched. The CDR3 sequence is 14 residues long. This CDR3 is CASSFGTVNTEAFF. The CDR3 nucleotides read TGTGCCAGCAGCTTTGGGACAGTGAACACTGAAGCTTTCTTT.

The chain has TRBV10-2 and TRBJ1-5; no reliable D call. CDR3 length equals 14 residues. V lost 2 bases and J lost 7, with 12 bases in between. Germline V CDR1 and CDR2: WSHSY, SAAADI. The CDR3 nucleotides read TGCGCCAGCAGTGAGGTTGACCGGGTACAGCCCCAGCATTTT. Translation: CASSEVDRVQPQHF.

V usage is TRBV15 and J usage is TRBJ2-5; 7 positions match TRBD1. Germline CDR1 and CDR2: LNHNV and YYDKDF (reference sequence). The CDR3 extends over 15 amino acids. The J segment lost 3 bases and the V segment lost 5 bases, leaving 9 bases of the junction unmatched. CDR3 nucleotides: TGTGCCACCAGCCCGAGGGACAGCCAAAAAGAGACCCAGTACTTC. This codes for CATSPRDSQKETQYF.

This clone was recorded once. The rearrangement joins TRBV10-1 to TRBJ2-2; TRBD1 is a possible D gene (5 bases). CDR1 and CDR2 from the germline V gene are WNHNN and SYGVQD (reference sequence). Trimming cost V 0 bases and J 7 bases, with 15 bases left between them. This CDR3 comprises 16 residues. CDR3 amino acids: CASSESVGRVNGELFF. The CDR3 coding sequence is TGCGCCAGCAGTGAGTCAGTAGGCAGGGTGAACGGGGAGCTGTTTTTT.

The rearrangement uses TRBV28 and TRBJ2-3, with D tentatively TRBD1 (5 bases). V dropped 7 bases and J dropped 1 base, with 12 bases sitting between them. The CDR3 spans 14 residues. CDR1 and CDR2 from the germline V gene are MDHEN and SYDVKM. CDR3 loop: CASTTTDGTDTQYF. As DNA, the CDR3 is TGTGCCAGCACTACGACAGACGGCACAGATACGCAGTATTTT.